The TCR beta chain described here comes from a study of CD8 T cells in Susac syndrome. For this clonotype: Its antigen is still unknown.

Roughly 0.45 to 1 ug RNA was reverse transcribed with random hexamers. From the immunoSEQ multiplex PCR reads, TCRdb called clonotypes with MiXCR, one entry per CDR3 protein. The sample contains 120,000 or so distinct CDR3 sequences, 90% to 95% of which appear only once. General study results and limits: Among people with Susac, CD8+ clonal expansion was greatest in TEMRA cells and active patients.

Sequencing of TCR beta, carried out with a high-throughput approach, was applied to CD8+ and CD4+ T cells from the blood. Germline-derived CDR1 and CDR2 are LGHNA and YSLEER. Deletions cut 1 base from V and 8 bases from J, with 14 bases between. CDR3 size: 14 residues. This sequence originates from a human donor with Susac syndrome. The sequenced sample consisted of CD8+ T cells from PBMCs. This rearrangement joins TRBV4-3 to TRBJ1-1, with a possible D match to TRBD1 (5 bases). The chain's CDR3 is CASSQVFGGREAFF. CDR3 DNA: TGCGCCAGCAGCCAAGTTTTCGGGGGGAGAGAAGCTTTCTTT.